A single sample is the source of the 17 T cell receptor beta chains below, sequenced in a study of cytomegalovirus exposure and HLA in healthy donors. In the PCR, 60 Vbeta and 13 Jbeta primers were used. Libraries were prepared by immunoSEQ multiplex PCR; TCRdb keeps only in-frame clonotypes and omits some of them. The sample lists some 190,000 clones; more than 70% were seen once. The sample was PBMCs. These receptors were obtained from a girl aged 5-17 years in good health and CMV-seropositive.

This clone appeared once. This rearrangement joins TRBV11-3 to TRBJ2-2, with D maybe TRBD1 (6 bases). Per the germline V gene, CDR1 is SGHNT and CDR2 is YENEEA. Trimming shortened V by 2 bases and J by 3 bases, and 22 bases separated the two germline ends. The CDR3 extends over 19 amino acids. The DNA of the CDR3 is TGTGCCAGCAGCTTAAGGGTATTGGGGGCGGAGGCCGACACCGGGGAGCTGTTTTTT. Its protein is CASSLRVLGAEADTGELFF.

V and J are TRBV19 and TRBJ2-7; TRBD2 matches at 8 bases. The CDR3 contains 11 residues. Germline V lookup: CDR1 LNHDA, CDR2 SQIVND (reference sequence). CDR3: CTGGIKYEQYF. Written as DNA, the CDR3 is TGTACGGGAGGGATTAAGTACGAGCAGTACTTC.

The chain recombines TRBV7-3 with TRBJ1-2; maybe TRBD1 (5 bases). In germline, CDR1 is SGHTA, CDR2 FQGTGA. The CDR3 is 13 residues long. Trimming shortened V by 5 bases and J by 5 bases, and 12 bases separated the two germline ends. CDR3 residues: CASSRGTDYGYTF. CDR3 DNA sequence: TGTGCCAGCAGCCGGGGGACGGATTATGGCTACACCTTC.

Worth noting for this clone: Other DNA sequences in this specimen translate into the identical CDR3. The rearrangement joins TRBV5-1 to TRBJ2-7; D is ambiguous. V shed 3 bases and J shed 0 bases, with 7 bases lying between them. This CDR3 contains 13 residues. From germline, CDR1 is SGHRS and CDR2 YFSETQ. CDR3 sequence reads: CASSSSGSYEQYF. Written as DNA, the CDR3 is TGCGCCAGCAGCTCTTCGGGCTCCTACGAGCAGTACTTC.

The chain couples TRBV27 to TRBJ2-3; 10 nucleotides align to TRBD2. CDR1 is MNHEY and CDR2 is SMNVEV in the germline V gene (reference sequence). CDR3 length: 17 amino acids. The V and J ends lost 1 base and 3 bases, in that order; junction bases with no gene match: 7. DNA of the CDR3: TGTGCCAGCAGTTTATGGTTTAGAGCGGGGGGGACAGATACGCAGTATTTT. Protein: CASSLWFRAGGTDTQYF.

The CDR3 coding sequence is TGTGCCAGCAGCTTAGCTAGGACTAGCGGCAACGAGCAGTACTTC. Protein product: CASSLARTSGNEQYF. The rearrangement joins TRBV7-6 to TRBJ2-7; TRBD2 aligns across 10 bases. This CDR3 has 15 residues. Losses at the gene ends were 0 bases for V and 5 bases for J; bases not matched to a gene: 4. CDR1 SGHVS and CDR2 FNYEAQ come from the germline V gene. Looking up the rest from reference TRBV7-6 and TRBJ2-7 gives the full variable domain: GAGVSQSPRYKVTKRGQDVALRCDPISGHVSLYWYRQALGQGPEFLTYFNYEAQQDKSGLPNDRFSAERPEGSISTLTIQRTEQRDSAMYRCASSLARTSGNEQYFGPGTRLTVT.

The J gene is TRBJ2-3, the V gene TRBV11-1, with 8 positions matching TRBD2. The V gene's germline CDR1 is SGHAT and CDR2 FQDESV (reference sequence). The trim removed 2 bases at V and 1 base at J, leaving 5 bases unmatched. The CDR3 is 16 amino acids. The CDR3 loop reads CASSLSSGGRTDTQYF. The CDR3 nucleotides are TGTGCCAGCAGCTTAAGTTCGGGAGGGCGCACAGATACGCAGTATTTT.

J is TRBJ1-1 and V is TRBV6-5; 7 nucleotides match TRBD1. This CDR3 is built from 14 residues. The J segment lost 5 bases and the V segment lost 5 bases, leaving 8 bases of the junction unmatched. Per the germline V gene, CDR1 is MNHEY and CDR2 is SVGAGI. CDR3 in amino acids: CASSRQGGATEAFF. The CDR3 DNA is TGTGCCAGCAGTAGACAGGGTGGTGCGACTGAAGCTTTCTTT.

The chain couples TRBV6-1 to TRBJ1-5; 11 nucleotides line up with TRBD1. The CDR3 loop spans 16 amino acids. CDR1 and CDR2 (germline): MNHNS, SASEGT. V lost 3 bases and J lost 1; bases outside the gene matches: 2. In nucleotides, the CDR3 is TGTGCCAGCAGTGAGGACAGGGGGCTCAGCAATCAGCCCCAGCATTTT. This gives the protein CASSEDRGLSNQPQHF.

This chain links TRBV18 with TRBJ2-5; the D is unclear. CDR1 is KGHSH and CDR2 is LQKENI in the germline V gene. V lost 1 base and J 4 bases, leaving 7 bases between the germline ends. The CDR3 has 13 amino acids. CDR3 region: CASSPRLAETQYF. Written as DNA, the CDR3 is TGTGCCAGCTCACCACGATTAGCAGAGACCCAGTACTTC.

The rearrangement links TRBV5-1 to TRBJ1-5, with D possibly being TRBD1 (5 bases). V was cut by 0 bases and J by 9 bases, with 10 bases left in between. In germline, CDR1 is SGHRS, CDR2 YFSETQ. The CDR3 runs to 13 residues. DNA of the CDR3: TGCGCCAGCAGCTTGGGAGGCCAGGGGCCCCAGCATTTT. This gives the protein CASSLGGQGPQHF.

The V and J genes are TRBV6-1 and TRBJ1-5; no firm D call. The CDR3 has 15 residues. Trimming pared 2 bases from V and 1 base from J, leaving 9 bases between. Per germline, CDR1 MNHNS and CDR2 SASEGT. CDR3 nucleotide sequence: TGTGCCAGCAGTGAACGGACTCCCAGCAATCAGCCCCAGCATTTT. This codes for CASSERTPSNQPQHF.

V and J are TRBV30 and TRBJ2-5; the match to TRBD2 covers 9 bases. CDR1 is GTSNPN and CDR2 is SVGIG in the germline V gene (reference sequence). J gave up 3 bases and V 4 bases, and 6 bases lay outside the gene matches. The CDR3 length is 14 residues. The CDR3: CAWNKGGGEETQYF. The DNA for the CDR3 is TGTGCCTGGAACAAGGGCGGGGGGGAAGAGACCCAGTACTTC.

The genes are TRBV11-2 and TRBJ1-4, with D uncertain. V lost 7 bases, J lost 3 bases, and 12 bases lay in between. Germline CDR1 SGHAT, CDR2 FQNNGV. The CDR3 consists of 14 residues. The CDR3 DNA reads TGTGCCAGCACCAGAGGGTTAGCTAATGAAAAACTGTTTTTT. This sequence encodes CASTRGLANEKLFF.

This rearrangement joins TRBV29-1 to TRBJ2-5; 15 bases map to TRBD2. The V gene end was trimmed by 6 bases and the J gene end by 5 bases; junction bases not matched to a gene: 31. The germline V gene encodes CDR1 SQVTM and CDR2 ANQGSEA. This CDR3 is 23 amino acids long. The CDR3 loop is CSVLLLEPSRGTSGRPKRETQYF. The CDR3, as DNA: TGCAGCGTCCTTTTACTCGAACCATCAAGGGGGACTAGCGGGAGGCCGAAGCGGGAGACCCAGTACTTC.

The DNA for the CDR3 is TGTGCCAGCAGTCCGACTAGCCCAGGCCGAGATACGCAGTATTTT. Protein: CASSPTSPGRDTQYF. V gene TRBV7-2 combines with J gene TRBJ2-3, with TRBD2 matching 7 bases. The CDR3 is made up of 15 amino acids. After removal of 6 bases from V and 5 bases from J, the junction contained 11 bases not matched to a gene. Germline V gives CDR1 SGHTA, CDR2 FQGNSA.

The V call is TRBV19, the J call TRBJ2-1, with 11 bases fitting TRBD2. Germline V gene data show CDR1 as LNHDA and CDR2 as SQIVND (reference sequence). The CDR3 length is 14 residues. Trimming at V came to 6 bases and at J to 4 bases, leaving 2 bases not matched to a gene. The CDR3 reads CASRLAGGYNEQFF. The CDR3 nucleotides are TGTGCCAGTAGGCTAGCGGGAGGTTACAATGAGCAGTTCTTC.